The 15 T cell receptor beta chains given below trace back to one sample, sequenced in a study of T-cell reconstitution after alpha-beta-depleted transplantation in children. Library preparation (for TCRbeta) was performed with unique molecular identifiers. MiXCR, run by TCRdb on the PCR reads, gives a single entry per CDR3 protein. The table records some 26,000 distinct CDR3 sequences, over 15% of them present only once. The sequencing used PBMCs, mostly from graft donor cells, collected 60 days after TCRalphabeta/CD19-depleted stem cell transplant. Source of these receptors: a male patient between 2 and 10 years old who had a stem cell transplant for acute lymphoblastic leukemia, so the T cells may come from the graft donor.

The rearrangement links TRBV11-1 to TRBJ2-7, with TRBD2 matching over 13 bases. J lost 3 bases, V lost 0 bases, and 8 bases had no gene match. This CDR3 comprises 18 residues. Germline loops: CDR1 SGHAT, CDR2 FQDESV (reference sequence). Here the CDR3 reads CASSLAGVGLAGVYEQYF. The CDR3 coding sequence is TGTGCCAGCAGCTTAGCGGGGGTAGGACTAGCGGGAGTCTACGAGCAGTACTTC.

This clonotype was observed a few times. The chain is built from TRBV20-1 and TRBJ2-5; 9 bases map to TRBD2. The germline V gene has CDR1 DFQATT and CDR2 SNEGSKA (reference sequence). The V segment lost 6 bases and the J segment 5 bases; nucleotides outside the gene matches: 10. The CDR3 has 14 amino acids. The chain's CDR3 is CSARIAGVEETQYF. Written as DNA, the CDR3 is TGCAGTGCGCGGATAGCGGGAGTCGAGGAGACCCAGTACTTC.

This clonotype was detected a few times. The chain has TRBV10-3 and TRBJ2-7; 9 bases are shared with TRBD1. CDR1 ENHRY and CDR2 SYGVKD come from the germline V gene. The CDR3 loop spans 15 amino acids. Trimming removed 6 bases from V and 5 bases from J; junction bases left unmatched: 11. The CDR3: CAISGTGGLGNEQYF. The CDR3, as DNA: TGTGCCATCAGCGGTACAGGGGGCCTTGGGAACGAGCAGTACTTC.

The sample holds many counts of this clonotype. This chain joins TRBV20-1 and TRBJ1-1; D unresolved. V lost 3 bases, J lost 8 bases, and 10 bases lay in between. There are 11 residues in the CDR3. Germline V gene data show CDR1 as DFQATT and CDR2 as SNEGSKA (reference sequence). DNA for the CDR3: TGCAGTGCTAGGGCCTCGACGGAAGCTTTCTTT. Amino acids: CSARASTEAFF.

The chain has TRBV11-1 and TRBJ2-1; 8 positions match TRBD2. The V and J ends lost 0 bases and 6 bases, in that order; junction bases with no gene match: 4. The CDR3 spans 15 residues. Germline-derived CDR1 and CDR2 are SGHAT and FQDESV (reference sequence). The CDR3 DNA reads TGTGCCAGCAGCTTAGCACCCGGGGGGGGCAATGAGCAGTTCTTC. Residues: CASSLAPGGGNEQFF.

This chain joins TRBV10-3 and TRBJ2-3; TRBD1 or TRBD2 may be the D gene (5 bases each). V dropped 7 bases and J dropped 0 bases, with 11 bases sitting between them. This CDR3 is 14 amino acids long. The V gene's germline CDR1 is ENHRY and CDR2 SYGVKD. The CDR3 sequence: CAITSGRSTDTQYF. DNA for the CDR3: TGTGCCATCACCTCGGGACGGAGCACAGATACGCAGTATTTT.

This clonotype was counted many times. The CDR3 loop reads CSASGGRAWNEQFF. The DNA of the CDR3 is TGCAGTGCTAGCGGCGGGAGGGCCTGGAATGAGCAGTTCTTC. V is TRBV20-1 and J is TRBJ2-1, with 9 bases matching TRBD2. The CDR3 length is 14 residues. In germline, CDR1 is DFQATT, CDR2 SNEGSKA (reference sequence). Losses at the gene ends were 3 bases for V and 7 bases for J; bases not matched to a gene: 7.

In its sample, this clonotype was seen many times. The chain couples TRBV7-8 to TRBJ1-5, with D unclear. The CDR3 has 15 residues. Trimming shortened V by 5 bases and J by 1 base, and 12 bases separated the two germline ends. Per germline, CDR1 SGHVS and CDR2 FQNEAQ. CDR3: CASSLTEGSNQPQHF. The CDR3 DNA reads TGTGCCAGCAGCCTTACGGAGGGAAGCAATCAGCCCCAGCATTTT.

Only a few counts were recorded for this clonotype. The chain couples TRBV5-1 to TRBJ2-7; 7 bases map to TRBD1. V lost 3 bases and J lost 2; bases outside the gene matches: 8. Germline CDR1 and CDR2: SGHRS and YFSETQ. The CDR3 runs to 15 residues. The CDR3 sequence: CASSWRTGYTYEQYF. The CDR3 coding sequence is TGCGCCAGCAGCTGGCGGACAGGATACACCTACGAGCAGTACTTC.

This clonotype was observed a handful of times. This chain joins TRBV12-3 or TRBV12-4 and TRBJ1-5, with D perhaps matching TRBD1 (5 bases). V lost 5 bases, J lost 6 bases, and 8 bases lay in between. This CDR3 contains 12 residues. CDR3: CASSLRGQPQHF. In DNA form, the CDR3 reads TGTGCCAGCAGTCTAAGGGGTCAGCCCCAGCATTTT.

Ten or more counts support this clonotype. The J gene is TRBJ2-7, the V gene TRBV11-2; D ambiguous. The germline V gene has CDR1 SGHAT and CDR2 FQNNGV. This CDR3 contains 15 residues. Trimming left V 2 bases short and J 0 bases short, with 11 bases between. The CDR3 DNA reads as TGTGCCAGCAGCTTATTTGACACGAGCTCCTACGAGCAGTACTTC. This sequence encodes CASSLFDTSSYEQYF. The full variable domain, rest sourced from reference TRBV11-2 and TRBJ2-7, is EAGVAQSPRYKIIEKRQSVAFWCNPISGHATLYWYQQILGQGPKLLIQFQNNGVVDDSQLPKDRFSAERLKGVDSTLKIQPAKLEDSAVYLCASSLFDTSSYEQYFGPGTRLTVT.

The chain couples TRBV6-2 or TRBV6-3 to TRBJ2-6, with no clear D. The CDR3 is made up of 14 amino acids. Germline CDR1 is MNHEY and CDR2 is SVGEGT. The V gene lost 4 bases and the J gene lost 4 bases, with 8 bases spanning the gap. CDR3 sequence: CASSSTWGANVLTF. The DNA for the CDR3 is TGTGCCAGCAGTTCGACGTGGGGGGCCAACGTCCTGACTTTC.

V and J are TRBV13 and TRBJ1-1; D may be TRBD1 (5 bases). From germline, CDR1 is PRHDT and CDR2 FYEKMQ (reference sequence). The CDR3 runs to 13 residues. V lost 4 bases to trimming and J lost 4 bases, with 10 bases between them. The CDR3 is CASSSDSFTEAFF. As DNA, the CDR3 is TGTGCCAGCAGCTCCGACAGCTTCACTGAAGCTTTCTTT.

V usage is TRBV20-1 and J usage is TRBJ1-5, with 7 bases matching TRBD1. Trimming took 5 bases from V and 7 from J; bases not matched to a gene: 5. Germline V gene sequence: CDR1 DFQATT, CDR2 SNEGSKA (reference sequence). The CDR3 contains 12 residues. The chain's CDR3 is CSARQGTQPQHF. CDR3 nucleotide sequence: TGCAGTGCTCGACAGGGTACCCAGCCCCAGCATTTT.

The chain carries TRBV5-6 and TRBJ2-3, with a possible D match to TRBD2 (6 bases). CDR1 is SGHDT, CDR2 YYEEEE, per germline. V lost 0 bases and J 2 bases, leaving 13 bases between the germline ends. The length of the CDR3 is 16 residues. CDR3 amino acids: CASSLGRLVLTDTQYF. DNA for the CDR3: TGTGCCAGCAGCTTGGGTCGACTAGTCCTCACAGATACGCAGTATTTT.